Listed below are T cell receptor beta chains from one sample, sequenced in a study of shared clonotypes between healthy human individuals. Measured with immunoSEQ multiplex PCR; TCRdb has only the in-frame clones, and not every one. The repertoire holds some 2 million clones, with roughly 96% as singletons. The sequencing sample was made of naive CD4+ T cells sorted from blood. These TCRs come from a man aged 18 to 30 in good health. CDR3s include the opening cysteine and the closing phenylalanine or tryptophan. The order of the fields is V gene, D gene, J gene, clone size, CDR3 DNA, CDR3 protein. The D gene is left open where the match is weak. Clone sizes are given selectively: once, few, many, or a class where the clone is expanded.

V: TRBV19
D: .
J: TRBJ2-2
size: .
DNA: TGTGCCAGTACCGAAGGGTCGGGGTTTAGGGAGCTGTTTTTT
CDR3: CASTEGSGFRELFF

V: TRBV27
D: .
J: TRBJ2-5
size: .
DNA: TGTGCCAGCAGGCAGGGGATAGAGACCCAGTACTTC
CDR3: CASRQGIETQYF

V: TRBV7-9
D: .
J: TRBJ2-3
size: .
DNA: TGTGCCAGCAGCGTGGGCCGAATCACAGATACGCAGTATTTT
CDR3: CASSVGRITDTQYF

V: TRBV27
D: .
J: TRBJ2-5
size: .
DNA: TGTGCCAGCAGTTTAAGGTCAGGGCGAGAGACCCAGTACTTC
CDR3: CASSLRSGRETQYF

V: TRBV9
D: .
J: TRBJ1-6
size: .
DNA: TGTGCCAGCAGCGTAGTAGGGAGATCTAATTCACCCCTCCACTTT
CDR3: CASSVVGRSNSPLHF

V: TRBV11-3
D: .
J: TRBJ2-1
size: .
DNA: TGTGCCAGCAGCTTAGGCCTAGCAGGTGAGCAGTTCTTC
CDR3: CASSLGLAGEQFF

V: TRBV5-1
D: .
J: TRBJ2-7
size: .
DNA: TGCGCCAGCAGCCCGGGGTCGGACCCCTACGAGCAGTACTTC
CDR3: CASSPGSDPYEQYF

V: TRBV19
D: TRBD2
J: TRBJ2-2
size: .
DNA: TGTGCCAGCCTGACTAGCGGGAGGGGAAACACCGGGGAGCTGTTTTTT
CDR3: CASLTSGRGNTGELFF

V: TRBV5-1
D: TRBD2
J: TRBJ2-7
size: .
DNA: TGCGCCAGCAGCGTCACTAGCGGGAATCCCTACGAGCAGTACTTC
CDR3: CASSVTSGNPYEQYF

V: TRBV25-1
D: .
J: TRBJ1-1
size: .
DNA: TGTGCCAGCGCTACGCCGGGGGGTCGGGCTGAAGCTTTCTTT
CDR3: CASATPGGRAEAFF

V: TRBV6-6
D: TRBD1
J: TRBJ2-2
size: .
DNA: TGTGCCAGCAGTTACGGGACAGTTAACACCGGGGAGCTGTTTTTT
CDR3: CASSYGTVNTGELFF

V: TRBV9
D: TRBD1
J: TRBJ1-2
size: .
DNA: TGTGCCAGCAGCGTAGATTTGCAGGGGGCCTATGGCTACACCTTC
CDR3: CASSVDLQGAYGYTF

V: TRBV7-8
D: .
J: TRBJ2-7
size: .
DNA: TGTGCCAGCAGTCCCGGAGCCTACGAGCAGTACTTC
CDR3: CASSPGAYEQYF

V: TRBV10-3
D: TRBD1
J: TRBJ1-2
size: .
DNA: TGTGCCATCAGTGAGTCAGGGGGCGGAGATGGCTACACCTTC
CDR3: CAISESGGGDGYTF

V: TRBV7-8
D: .
J: TRBJ1-1
size: .
DNA: TGTGCCAGCAGCTTAGTCCCGGGGGCCGCTGAAGCTTTCTTT
CDR3: CASSLVPGAAEAFF

V: TRBV6-1
D: TRBD2
J: TRBJ2-1
size: .
DNA: TGTGCCAGCAGTGAGGTGGGACTAGTTTATAGTGAGCAGTTCTTC
CDR3: CASSEVGLVYSEQFF

V: TRBV6-5
D: .
J: TRBJ2-7
size: .
DNA: TGTGTCAGCAAAAGAGGACAGCTATCCTACGAGCAGTACTTC
CDR3: CVSKRGQLSYEQYF

V: TRBV9
D: TRBD2
J: TRBJ2-1
size: once
DNA: TGTGCCAGCAGCGTATCCGGGGGGTCGAAAAATGAGCAGTTCTTC
CDR3: CASSVSGGSKNEQFF

V: TRBV5-1
D: .
J: TRBJ1-2
size: .
DNA: TGCGCCAGCAGCTTGGCGTTGCAGGGCGCCTATGGCTACACCTTC
CDR3: CASSLALQGAYGYTF

V: TRBV11-2
D: TRBD1
J: TRBJ2-5
size: .
DNA: TGTGCCAGCTCCTTCCCCCCCCAGACAGGGGGCTGGGAGACCCAGTACTTC
CDR3: CASSFPPQTGGWETQYF

V: TRBV29-1
D: TRBD2
J: TRBJ2-5
size: .
DNA: TGCAGCATTCAGACTAGCGGGGGGTCTCAAGAGACCCAGTACTTC
CDR3: CSIQTSGGSQETQYF

V: TRBV19
D: .
J: TRBJ2-7
size: .
DNA: TGTGCCAGTAGTACCGGGACTCAGGGCTCCTACGAGCAGTACTTC
CDR3: CASSTGTQGSYEQYF

V: TRBV2
D: .
J: TRBJ2-5
size: .
DNA: TGTGCCAGCAGTGAACGTGGTCAGGTGCAGACCCAGTACTTC
CDR3: CASSERGQVQTQYF

V: TRBV9
D: .
J: TRBJ1-2
size: .
DNA: TGTGCCAGCAGCGAGGGGACCGCTCCGTATGGCTACACCTTC
CDR3: CASSEGTAPYGYTF

V: TRBV29-1
D: TRBD2
J: TRBJ2-5
size: .
DNA: TGCAGCGTTGCCGGGACTAGGGGGGAGACCCAGTACTTC
CDR3: CSVAGTRGETQYF

V: TRBV9
D: TRBD2
J: TRBJ2-5
size: .
DNA: TGTGCCAGCAGTAGCGGGTACGGAGACTGGACCCAAGAGACCCAGTACTTC
CDR3: CASSSGYGDWTQETQYF

V: TRBV28
D: TRBD1
J: TRBJ2-7
size: .
DNA: TGTGCCAGCAGTTTATCGAGGACAGGGACCTACGAGCAGTACTTC
CDR3: CASSLSRTGTYEQYF

V: TRBV10-3
D: TRBD2
J: TRBJ2-7
size: .
DNA: TGTGCCATCAGTGATGGGGGGGAACGCTCCTACGAGCAGTACTTC
CDR3: CAISDGGERSYEQYF

V: TRBV9
D: TRBD2
J: TRBJ2-3
size: .
DNA: TGTGCCAGTAGGACTAGCGCCACAGATACGCAGTATTTT
CDR3: CASRTSATDTQYF

V: TRBV30
D: .
J: TRBJ2-3
size: .
DNA: TGTGCCTGGAGTCCCGGGATCACAGATACGCAGTATTTT
CDR3: CAWSPGITDTQYF

V: TRBV25-1
D: TRBD1
J: TRBJ2-1
size: .
DNA: TGTGCCAGCAGTGTCCGGGACAGGTCCTACAATGAGCAGTTCTTC
CDR3: CASSVRDRSYNEQFF

V: TRBV10-2
D: TRBD1
J: TRBJ2-2
size: .
DNA: TGCGCCAGCAATCAGGACAGGGCCGCCACCGGGGAGCTGTTTTTT
CDR3: CASNQDRAATGELFF